This is a list of T cell receptor beta chains from one sample in a study of T cell repertoires in ileal Crohn's disease. Profiled with immunoSEQ multiplex PCR; TCRdb holds only in-frame clones, not every one. The sample records some 16,000 clones, around 70% being singletons. Sequenced: ileal tissue. These receptors all come from an adult with Crohn's disease. The conserved cysteine and the conserved F or W are not part of the CDR3 here. Fields, in order: J gene, V gene, D gene, CDR3 protein. D genes are given only for firm matches.

TRBJ2-7	TRBV30	.	AWSDQVKASYEQY
TRBJ2-7	TRBV7-9	TRBD2	ASSLDLTSGPYEQY
TRBJ1-2	TRBV28	.	ATEGGRTPNYGYT
TRBJ1-2	TRBV10-1	TRBD1	ASSRTGTYGYT
TRBJ2-7	TRBV4-1	TRBD2	ASSLRLAELYEQY
TRBJ1-2	TRBV7-2	TRBD1	ASSRRGLHYGYT
TRBJ1-4	TRBV30	.	ALDMGQVNEKLF
TRBJ2-1	TRBV19	TRBD1	ASRGQGAYNEQF
TRBJ2-2	TRBV9	.	ASSVDQGIGAGELF
TRBJ2-7	TRBV30	.	AWSNGDRYEQY